This T cell receptor beta chain derives from a study of T-cell memory formation after mild COVID-19. Study details: The TCR clusters were mostly specific to one donor. Study-level points and caveats: Researchers found some responding clones in pre-infection memory, a sign that cross-reactive memory joined. Contracting CD4+ clones sat mainly in CM and EM; CD8+ in EMRA.

There are a few counts of this clonotype. The antigen remains unidentified. 5'RACE, which relied on constant-segment primers, yielded TCR alpha and TCR beta cDNA libraries carrying sample barcodes and UMIs. MiXCR, run by TCRdb on the 5' RACE reads, gives a single entry per CDR3 protein. The sample includes about 340,000 distinct CDR3 sequences, roughly 19% of them seen just once. The germline V gene has CDR1 SGHRS and CDR2 YFSETQ. Unmatched junction bases numbered 9, after V lost 1 base and J lost 8 bases. The CDR3 is made up of 15 amino acids. This TCR derives from a man aged 18 to 30 who had mild COVID-19 (a few samples of this study predate the infection). Cell type and time point are not known. Sequenced material: PBMCs or a T cell subset sorted from them (not recorded which). J is TRBJ2-3 and V is TRBV5-1, with 8 positions matching TRBD1. The CDR3 loop is CASSLSQGAYGTQYF. For the CDR3, the DNA is TGCGCCAGCAGCTTGTCCCAGGGGGCCTACGGTACGCAGTATTTT. Full variable domain (missing parts from reference TRBV5-1 and TRBJ2-3): KAGVTQTPRYLIKTRGQQVTLSCSPISGHRSVSWYQQTPGQGLQFLFEYFSETQRNKGNFPGRFSGRQFSNSRSEMNVSTLELGDSALYLCASSLSQGAYGTQYFGPGTRLTVL.